This T cell receptor beta chain was profiled in a study of identical twins. General study points: Fewer insertions marked abundant cord blood beta clonotypes; young adult naive trended weakly, memory not at all. Diverse VJ usage suggested most zero-insertion clonotypes were not invariant T cells. Researchers reported excess low generation probability among twin-shared out-of-frame alpha sequences.

The CDR3 length is 18 residues. Unique molecular identifiers were in the cDNA, with template-switch universal primer binding. One entry per CDR3 protein results from TCRdb running MiXCR on the 5' RACE reads. The data contain 250,000 or so distinct CDR3 sequences, approximately 8% of them seen just once; the ten biggest clones take up around 5%. This clonotype has only one observation. The antigen remains unidentified. One junction end does not reproduce the germline sequence, and a read error may be involved. The same sample was also studied in work on yellow fever vaccine responses in identical twins.

Sequencing used CD8+ T cells sorted from blood. The receptor's source is a woman aged 18 to 35 in good health. The chain links TRBV12-3 or TRBV12-4 to TRBJ2-6; 8 nucleotides agree with TRBD2. The CDR3 DNA is TGTGCCTGCAGTTTAGGCGGGAGGCCCGGCTCTGGGGCCAACGTCCTGACTTTC. Residues: CACSLGGRPGSGANVLTF.